The 3 T cell receptor beta chains listed next were all sequenced from one sample in a study of T cells after yellow fever vaccination. MiXCR, run by TCRdb on the 5' RACE reads, gives a single entry per CDR3 protein. The sample consists of around 300,000 distinct CDR3 sequences, about 4% of them appearing once. This material consisted of PBMCs, taken 5 days after the yellow fever booster vaccination. The receptors come from a young man who received the YFV17D yellow fever vaccine.

This chain uses TRBV5-4 with TRBJ1-2; 8 bases are shared with TRBD1. With V trimmed by 4 bases and J by 7 bases, 9 bases remained unmatched. The germline V gene encodes CDR1 SGHNT and CDR2 YYREEE (reference sequence). CDR3 length: 14 residues. CDR3 in amino acids: CASSLDPQGGGYTF. The DNA for the CDR3 is TGTGCCAGCAGCCTTGACCCACAGGGGGGTGGCTACACCTTC. The whole variable domain, filled in from reference TRBV5-4 and TRBJ1-2, reads ETGVTQSPTHLIKTRGQQVTLRCSSQSGHNTVSWYQQALGQGPQFIFQYYREEENGRGNFPPRFSGLQFPNYSSELNVNALELDDSALYLCASSLDPQGGGYTFGSGTRLTVV.

This rearrangement joins TRBV7-9 to TRBJ1-1; no reliable D call. CDR1 SEHNR and CDR2 FQNEAQ come from the germline V gene (reference sequence). V lost 0 bases to trimming and J lost 7 bases, with 9 bases between them. The CDR3 runs 13 residues. The CDR3 here is CASSLASTDEAFF. Written as DNA, the CDR3 is TGTGCCAGCAGCTTAGCCTCCACGGATGAAGCTTTCTTT.

The rearrangement uses TRBV6-5 and TRBJ1-4, with D perhaps matching TRBD1 (5 bases). The germline V and J ends were trimmed by 0 bases and 0 bases, with 5 bases remaining between them. The CDR3 is 15 amino acids. CDR1 and CDR2 (germline): MNHEY, SVGAGI. The CDR3: CASSYSGATNEKLFF. CDR3 nucleotide sequence: TGTGCCAGCAGTTACTCGGGGGCAACTAATGAAAAACTGTTTTTT.